A selection of T cell receptor beta chains follows, all from one sample in a study of blood T cell repertoires in COVID-19. Repertoires were generated with immunoSEQ multiplex PCR, while TCRdb's copy carries only in-frame clones and drops some. Counted here are about 140,000 clones, about 79% occurring once; the ten biggest clones make up 3.5% to 5%. Material: peripheral blood. The receptors shown here come from an elderly woman with active or convalescent COVID-19. Both conserved end residues are part of each CDR3. The D gene is left open where the match is weak. A clone size is listed for some rows: how often the clone was seen (once, few, many), or a class if it is expanded.

v_call	j_call	clone_size	d_call	cdr3_aa	cdr3_nt
TRBV10-3	TRBJ1-1	.	TRBD1	CATRDRENTEAFF	TGTGCCACCCGGGACAGAGAGAACACTGAAGCTTTCTTT
TRBV7-8	TRBJ1-4	.	.	CASSFRTGNEKLFF	TGTGCCAGCAGCTTTAGGACGGGGAATGAAAAACTGTTTTTT
TRBV6-6	TRBJ1-2	.	.	CASRYTGRDGYTF	TGTGCCAGCAGGTATACAGGGAGGGATGGCTACACCTTC
TRBV24-1	TRBJ1-1	.	TRBD1	CATSDSSWDRGTEAFF	TGTGCCACCAGTGATTCTAGTTGGGACAGGGGCACTGAAGCTTTCTTT
TRBV6-1	TRBJ1-6	.	.	CASSEAVTGADNSPLHF	TGTGCCAGCAGTGAAGCGGTCACAGGCGCTGATAATTCACCCCTCCACTTT
TRBV5-1	TRBJ1-1	.	.	CASSLAKGPGDGLWNTEAFF	TGCGCCAGCAGCTTGGCCAAGGGTCCAGGGGACGGGTTGTGGAACACTGAAGCTTTCTTT
TRBV2	TRBJ1-1	.	TRBD1	CASSGDRGVSEAFF	TGTGCCAGCAGCGGAGACAGGGGGGTGTCTGAAGCTTTCTTT
TRBV11-2	TRBJ1-1	few	TRBD1	CASSPGQVVNTEAFF	TGTGCCAGCAGCCCCGGACAGGTTGTGAACACTGAAGCTTTCTTT
TRBV28	TRBJ2-1	.	TRBD1	CASRRTGTGPYNEQFF	TGTGCCAGCAGACGTACCGGGACAGGGCCCTACAATGAGCAGTTCTTC
TRBV7-9	TRBJ2-5	.	TRBD1	CASSLVGTGLEETQYF	TGTGCCAGCAGCTTAGTAGGGACAGGTCTGGAAGAGACCCAGTACTTC
TRBV7-9	TRBJ2-2	.	TRBD1	CASNSPTGLFPRELFF	TGTGCCAGCAACTCTCCGACAGGGCTTTTTCCCCGGGAGCTGTTTTTT
TRBV6-6	TRBJ2-3	.	.	CASSPGGGRVSTDTQYF	TGTGCCAGCAGTCCTGGAGGGGGCAGGGTGAGCACAGATACGCAGTATTTT
TRBV5-4	TRBJ2-1	.	TRBD1	CASSLRGRRNEQFF	TGTGCCAGCAGCTTGAGGGGGCGCCGGAATGAGCAGTTCTTC
TRBV4-3	TRBJ2-5	.	.	CASSQDFLPQETQYF	TGCGCCAGCAGCCAAGATTTTCTACCTCAAGAGACCCAGTACTTC
TRBV12-3/TRBV12-4	TRBJ1-2	.	.	CASSPQEIYGYTF	TGTGCCAGCAGCCCACAGGAGATCTATGGCTACACCTTC
TRBV6-5	TRBJ1-1	.	TRBD1	CASSYETGGEAFF	TGTGCCAGCAGTTACGAGACAGGGGGCGAAGCTTTCTTT
TRBV30	TRBJ2-7	.	.	CAWSVDVGAYEQYF	TGTGCCTGGAGTGTCGACGTCGGAGCCTACGAGCAGTACTTC
TRBV30	TRBJ1-6	.	.	CAWSPPTAGNSPLHF	TGTGCCTGGAGTCCGCCGACAGCGGGAAATTCACCCCTCCACTTT
TRBV2	TRBJ1-5	.	TRBD1	CASRRDSQSNQPQHF	TGTGCCAGCAGGCGGGACAGTCAGAGCAATCAGCCCCAGCATTTT
TRBV7-9	TRBJ1-3	.	TRBD1	CASSQGDSGNTIYF	TGTGCCAGCAGCCAGGGGGACTCTGGAAACACCATATATTTT
TRBV18	TRBJ1-1	once	TRBD1	CASSPRTGVAFF	TGTGCCAGCTCACCAAGGACAGGGGTGGCTTTCTTT
TRBV19	TRBJ2-3	.	TRBD1	CASSFQQTGGMTDTQYF	TGTGCCAGTAGTTTCCAACAGACAGGGGGCATGACAGATACGCAGTATTTT
TRBV7-9	TRBJ1-2	.	.	CASSISGRDGYTF	TGTGCCAGCAGCATTAGCGGGAGAGATGGCTACACCTTC
TRBV11-2	TRBJ1-2	.	.	CASSTPRQTTNYGYTF	TGTGCCAGCAGCACCCCCAGGCAGACTACTAACTATGGCTACACCTTC
TRBV30	TRBJ1-4	.	TRBD1	CAWATGPKEKLFF	TGTGCCTGGGCGACAGGGCCGAAAGAAAAACTGTTTTTT
TRBV4-1	TRBJ1-3	.	TRBD1	CASSDRALGNTIYF	TGCGCCAGCAGCGACAGGGCCTTGGGAAACACCATATATTTT
TRBV6-6	TRBJ1-1	.	TRBD1	CASRLSPTMGQAEAFF	TGTGCCAGCCGATTATCACCTACCATGGGACAGGCGGAAGCTTTCTTT
TRBV25-1	TRBJ2-5	.	.	CASSPRETQYF	TGTGCCAGCAGTCCCAGGGAGACCCAGTACTTC
TRBV5-4	TRBJ1-1	.	TRBD1	CASSPGGTGSPEAFF	TGTGCCAGCAGTCCGGGGGGGACAGGGAGCCCTGAAGCTTTCTTT
TRBV2	TRBJ1-1	.	.	CASRATGLGNTEAFF	TGTGCCAGCAGGGCAACAGGGTTGGGGAACACTGAAGCTTTCTTT
TRBV5-1	TRBJ2-5	few	TRBD2	CASSPGLAGQETQYF	TGCGCCAGCAGCCCAGGACTAGCGGGTCAAGAGACCCAGTACTTC
TRBV5-5	TRBJ1-2	.	TRBD1	CASSAGTGGFYGYTF	TGTGCCAGCAGCGCCGGGACAGGGGGGTTCTATGGCTACACCTTC
TRBV4-3	TRBJ1-4	.	TRBD1	CASSQDPPGQGLSRKLFF	TGCGCCAGCAGCCAAGATCCCCCGGGACAGGGACTGTCGCGGAAACTGTTTTTT
TRBV11-1	TRBJ2-1	few	.	CASSRDNSYNEQFF	TGTGCCAGCAGCCGCGACAACTCCTACAATGAGCAGTTCTTC
TRBV10-3	TRBJ2-2	.	TRBD2	CAISEGAGRTGELFF	TGTGCCATCAGTGAGGGAGCGGGGCGCACCGGGGAGCTGTTTTTT
TRBV4-2	TRBJ1-4	few	.	CASSLQGGGNEKLFF	TGTGCCAGCAGCCTCCAGGGAGGGGGTAATGAAAAACTGTTTTTT
TRBV3-1/TRBV3-2	TRBJ2-7	.	.	CASSHLSYEQYF	TGTGCCAGCAGCCACCTCTCCTACGAGCAGTACTTC
TRBV15	TRBJ1-1	.	.	CATSRGGGRNTEAFF	TGTGCCACCAGCAGAGGGGGCGGTCGGAACACTGAAGCTTTCTTT
TRBV2	TRBJ2-5	.	TRBD1	CASSEVRGIGETQYF	TGTGCCAGCAGTGAAGTCAGGGGGATTGGGGAGACCCAGTACTTC
TRBV7-9	TRBJ1-2	.	TRBD1	CASRLEGGGYGYTF	TGTGCCAGCAGACTCGAAGGGGGCGGGTATGGCTACACCTTC
TRBV6-5	TRBJ1-6	.	.	CASRGQGFRSPLHF	TGTGCCAGCAGGGGGCAGGGGTTTCGGTCACCCCTCCACTTT
TRBV5-1	TRBJ2-7	once	.	CASYKWGEDYEQYF	TGCGCCAGCTATAAGTGGGGCGAAGACTACGAGCAGTACTTC
TRBV9	TRBJ1-2	.	TRBD1	CASSAAHRDRRRYTF	TGTGCCAGCAGCGCTGCTCACCGGGACAGGAGGCGCTACACCTTC
TRBV5-1	TRBJ2-7	.	TRBD2	CASSRGTSGGIYEQYF	TGCGCCAGCAGTCGAGGGACTAGCGGGGGGATCTACGAGCAGTACTTC
TRBV5-1	TRBJ2-1	once	TRBD2	CASSLVVSGGYNEQFF	TGCGCCAGCAGCTTGGTTGTGAGCGGGGGCTACAATGAGCAGTTCTTC
TRBV24-1	TRBJ2-2	.	.	CATSDLKGRAKTNTGELFF	TGTGCCACCAGTGATCTCAAGGGCAGGGCAAAAACGAACACCGGGGAGCTGTTTTTT
TRBV28	TRBJ2-2	.	.	CASSLGAANTGELFF	TGTGCCAGCAGTTTAGGGGCAGCGAACACCGGGGAGCTGTTTTTT
TRBV14	TRBJ1-2	many	.	CASSPTDYGYTF	TGTGCCAGCAGCCCGACAGACTATGGCTACACCTTC
TRBV6-2/TRBV6-3	TRBJ1-6	once	.	CASSYDELVNSPLHF	TGTGCCAGCAGTTACGATGAGTTAGTAAATTCACCCCTCCACTTT
TRBV5-4	TRBJ1-1	few	.	CASSLGGPGANTEAFF	TGTGCCAGCAGTCTGGGAGGGCCCGGGGCGAACACTGAAGCTTTCTTT
TRBV5-1	TRBJ2-3	.	.	CASSSAGLGTDTQYF	TGCGCCAGCAGCAGCGCCGGACTCGGGACAGATACGCAGTATTTT
TRBV30	TRBJ1-6	many	.	CAWRGQGYSPLHF	TGTGCCTGGAGGGGACAAGGTTATTCACCCCTCCACTTT
TRBV3-1/TRBV3-2	TRBJ1-1	.	.	CASSQVTVGEAFF	TGTGCCAGCAGCCAAGTGACAGTCGGTGAAGCTTTCTTT
TRBV9	TRBJ2-1	.	TRBD2	CASSESGGDYNEQFF	TGTGCCAGCAGCGAAAGCGGGGGGGACTACAATGAGCAGTTCTTC
TRBV12-5	TRBJ2-1	.	TRBD2	CASGSGTSGGKFNEQFF	TGTGCTAGTGGTTCCGGGACTAGCGGGGGAAAGTTCAATGAGCAGTTCTTC